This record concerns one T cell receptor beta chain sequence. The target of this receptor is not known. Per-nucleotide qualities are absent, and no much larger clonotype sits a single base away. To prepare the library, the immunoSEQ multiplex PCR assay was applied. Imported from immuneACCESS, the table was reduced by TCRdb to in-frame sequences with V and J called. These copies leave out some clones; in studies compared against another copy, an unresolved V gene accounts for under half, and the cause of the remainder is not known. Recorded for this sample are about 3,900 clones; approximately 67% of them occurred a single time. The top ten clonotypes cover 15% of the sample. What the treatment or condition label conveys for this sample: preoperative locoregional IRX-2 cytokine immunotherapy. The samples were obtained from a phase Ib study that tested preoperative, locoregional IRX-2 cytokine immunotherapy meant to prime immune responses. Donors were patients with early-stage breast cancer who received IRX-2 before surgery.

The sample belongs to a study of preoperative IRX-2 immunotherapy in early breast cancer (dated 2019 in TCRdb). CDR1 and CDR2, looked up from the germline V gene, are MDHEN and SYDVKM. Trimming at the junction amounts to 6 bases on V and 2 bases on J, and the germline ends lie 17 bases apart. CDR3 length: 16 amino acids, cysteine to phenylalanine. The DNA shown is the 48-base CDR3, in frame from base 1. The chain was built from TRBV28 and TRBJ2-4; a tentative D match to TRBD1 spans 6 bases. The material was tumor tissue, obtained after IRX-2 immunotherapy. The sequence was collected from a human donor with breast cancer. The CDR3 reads CASSETGFASKNIQYF. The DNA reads TGTGCCAGCAGCGAAACAGGGTTTGCGTCCAAAAACATTCAGTACTTC.